This TCR beta chain is drawn from a study of CD8+ T cells in alopecia areata. Study context: Percent of scalp involved defined treated patients' severity scores.

Treatment in this sample: oral pan-JAK inhibitor, 5-10 mg twice daily. Samples from alopecia areata patients were lesional scalp punch biopsies and peripheral blood. As the sequencing template, cDNA was produced by extracting RNA and reverse transcribing it. The data were produced by immunoSEQ multiplex PCR, yet TCRdb's version contains in-frame clones alone and is incomplete. The data show 100,000 to 150,000 clones, approximately 52% seen once. The input for sequencing was CD8+ T cells sorted from blood, taken at week 4, from a patient treated with tofacitinib. This receptor was taken from a human donor with alopecia areata.

CDR3: CASSLGAINQPQHF. The DNA of the CDR3 is TGTGCCAGCAGTTTAGGAGCTATTAATCAGCCCCAGCATTTT. This rearrangement joins TRBV27 to TRBJ1-5, with unresolved D. From germline, CDR1 is MNHEY and CDR2 SMNVEV (reference sequence). CDR3 length: 14 amino acids. The germline V and J ends were trimmed by 2 bases and 4 bases, with 9 bases remaining between them.